These 11 T cell receptor beta chains came from one sample sequenced in a study of cytomegalovirus exposure and HLA in healthy donors. The PCR made use of 60 Vbeta and 13 Jbeta primers. Measured with immunoSEQ multiplex PCR; TCRdb has only the in-frame clones, and not every one. The sample consists of 85,000 to 130,000 clones, roughly 70% of them appearing once. The sequenced material came from PBMCs. Every receptor here comes from a male donor in good health and CMV-seropositive.

The rearrangement links TRBV27 to TRBJ2-2; D might be TRBD2 (7 bases). The CDR3 consists of 17 residues. V was clipped by 5 bases and J by 5 bases, with 21 bases between them. Germline V CDR1 and CDR2: MNHEY, SMNVEV (reference sequence). The CDR3 DNA follows: TGTGCCAGCAGTCCGCTGGGAGGGGTAGGGGGGACCGGGGAGCTGTTTTTT. Residues: CASSPLGGVGGTGELFF.

Comments on this clone: The junction does not match germline at one end; this may be a read error. The chain recombines TRBV28 with TRBJ1-5; D gene unclear. CDR1 is MDHEN, CDR2 SYDVKM, per germline. This CDR3 region has 13 residues. CDR3 DNA sequence: TGTGCCAGCTGTGGCAATAGCAATCAGCCCCAGAATTTT. Its translation: CASCGNSNQPQNF.

The chain joins TRBV19 to TRBJ2-3; 10 bases are shared with TRBD2. Germline V CDR1 and CDR2: LNHDA, SQIVND (reference sequence). Unmatched junction bases numbered 2, after V lost 2 bases and J lost 0 bases. CDR3 size: 16 residues. The CDR3 nucleotides read TGTGCCAGTAGTATACTACTAGCGGGGAGCACAGATACGCAGTATTTT. This sequence encodes CASSILLAGSTDTQYF.

The chain joins TRBV15 to TRBJ1-1, with 10 bases aligning to TRBD1. With V trimmed by 6 bases and J by 0 bases, 10 bases remained unmatched. The CDR3 sequence is 17 residues long. Looked up from germline, CDR1 is LNHNV and CDR2 is YYDKDF (reference sequence). The CDR3 here is CATRLRQGAFLNTEAFF. The DNA of the CDR3 is TGTGCCACCAGATTGAGACAGGGGGCCTTTCTGAACACTGAAGCTTTCTTT.

The chain links TRBV18 to TRBJ2-2; 7 bases match TRBD1. V was pared by 3 bases and J by 3 bases, with 1 base of the junction left unmatched. CDR1 is KGHSH and CDR2 is LQKENI in the germline V gene. CDR3 length equals 14 residues. The CDR3 DNA follows: TGTGCCAGCTCACCGACAGGGTACACCGGGGAGCTGTTTTTT. Residues: CASSPTGYTGELFF. The full variable domain, in which reference TRBV18 and TRBJ2-2 provide the parts outside the CDR3, is NAGVMQNPRHLVRRRGQEARLRCSPMKGHSHVYWYRQLPEEGLKFMVYLQKENIIDESGMPKERFSAEFPKEGPSILRIQQVVRGDSAAYFCASSPTGYTGELFFGEGSRLTVL.

This clone has a single count. This chain joins TRBV7-9 and TRBJ2-5; no definite D call. Trimming removed 2 bases at V and 5 bases at J, with 6 bases between. Looked up from germline, CDR1 is SEHNR and CDR2 is FQNEAQ (reference sequence). The CDR3 sequence is 12 residues long. DNA of the CDR3: TGTGCCAGCAGCTTACAGTGGGAGACCCAGTACTTC. It translates to CASSLQWETQYF.

The chain links TRBV7-2 to TRBJ2-3; possibly TRBD1 for D (5 bases). The germline V gene encodes CDR1 SGHTA and CDR2 FQGNSA. V was pared by 5 bases and J by 2 bases, with 11 bases between. This CDR3 contains 14 residues. CDR3 amino acids: CASSATVSTDTQYF. In nucleotides, the CDR3 is TGTGCCAGCAGCGCGACAGTGTCCACAGATACGCAGTATTTT.

The chain uses TRBV5-6 and TRBJ2-6; D may be TRBD1 (5 bases). The germline V and J ends were trimmed by 0 bases and 4 bases, with 14 bases remaining between them. CDR1 and CDR2 from the germline V gene are SGHDT and YYEEEE. The CDR3 is 17 residues long. CDR3 protein: CASSLEPGIWGANVLTF. In nucleotides, the CDR3 is TGTGCCAGCAGCTTGGAGCCAGGGATCTGGGGGGCCAACGTCCTGACTTTC.

This clone was recorded once. The J gene is TRBJ2-7, the V gene TRBV5-1; D not resolved. Between the trimmed V and J ends, which lost 2 bases and 3 bases, there was a span of 12 bases. CDR3 length: 14 residues. Germline V gene sequence: CDR1 SGHRS, CDR2 YFSETQ. CDR3 protein: CASSFEFFNYEQYF. In DNA, the CDR3 is TGCGCCAGCAGCTTTGAGTTTTTCAACTACGAGCAGTACTTC.

This CDR3 is CASSFRTGQSHGYTF. CDR3 nucleotide sequence: TGTGCCAGCAGCTTCCGGACAGGGCAGAGCCATGGCTACACCTTC. This chain joins TRBV5-4 and TRBJ1-2; 8 nucleotides match TRBD1. Trimming took 2 bases from V and 6 from J; bases not matched to a gene: 9. The CDR3 consists of 15 residues. The germline V gene has CDR1 SGHNT and CDR2 YYREEE (reference sequence).

The rearrangement links TRBV7-3 to TRBJ2-3; TRBD2 aligns across 7 bases. Germline-derived CDR1 and CDR2 are SGHTA and FQGTGA. After removal of 2 bases from V and 4 bases from J, the junction contained 3 bases not matched to a gene. The CDR3 covers 14 residues. The CDR3: CASSLGLAADTQYF. Here the CDR3 DNA reads TGTGCCAGCAGCTTAGGGCTAGCGGCAGATACGCAGTATTTT.